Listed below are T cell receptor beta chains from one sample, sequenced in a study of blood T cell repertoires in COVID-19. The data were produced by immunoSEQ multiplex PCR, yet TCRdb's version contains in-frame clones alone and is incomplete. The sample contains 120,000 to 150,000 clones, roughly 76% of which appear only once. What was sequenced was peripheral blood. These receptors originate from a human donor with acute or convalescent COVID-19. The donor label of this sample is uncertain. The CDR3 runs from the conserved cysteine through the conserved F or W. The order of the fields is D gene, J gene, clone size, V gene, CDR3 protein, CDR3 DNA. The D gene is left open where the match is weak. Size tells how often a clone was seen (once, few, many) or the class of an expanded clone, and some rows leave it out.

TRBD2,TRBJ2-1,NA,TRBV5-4,CASSFRLLAGANNEQFF,TGTGCCAGCAGCTTTCGACTACTAGCGGGGGCCAACAATGAGCAGTTCTTC
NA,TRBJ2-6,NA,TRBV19,CASSQGMTGANVLTF,TGTGCCAGTAGCCAGGGGATGACTGGGGCCAACGTCCTGACTTTC
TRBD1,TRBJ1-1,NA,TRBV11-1,CASSPGTAEAFF,TGTGCCAGCAGCCCAGGGACAGCTGAAGCTTTCTTT
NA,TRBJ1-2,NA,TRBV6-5,CASSRSGLGYTF,TGTGCCAGCAGTCGCTCAGGGTTGGGCTACACCTTC
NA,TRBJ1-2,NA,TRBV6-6,CASSPGVSYTF,TGTGCCAGCAGTCCGGGGGTAAGCTACACCTTC
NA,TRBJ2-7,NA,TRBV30,CAWTDGASPIEQYF,TGTGCCTGGACCGACGGAGCCTCCCCCATCGAGCAGTACTTC
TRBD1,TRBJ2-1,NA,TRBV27,CASQAAQGGNEQFF,TGTGCCAGCCAGGCGGCACAGGGGGGCAATGAGCAGTTCTTC
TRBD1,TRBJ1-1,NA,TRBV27,CASSSTGLAFF,TGTGCCAGCAGCTCGACAGGGTTGGCTTTCTTT
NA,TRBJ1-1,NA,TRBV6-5,CASSYDRVNTEAFF,TGTGCCAGCAGTTACGATCGGGTGAACACTGAAGCTTTCTTT
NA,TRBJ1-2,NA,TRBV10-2,CASSGGNGYTF,TGCGCCAGCAGCGGAGGGAATGGCTACACCTTC
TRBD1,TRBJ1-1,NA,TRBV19,CASSIVGTGATEAFF,TGTGCCAGTAGTATAGTTGGGACAGGGGCCACTGAAGCTTTCTTT
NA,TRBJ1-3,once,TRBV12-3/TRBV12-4,CASMLSSGNTIYF,TGTGCCAGCATGCTCAGCTCTGGAAACACCATATATTTT
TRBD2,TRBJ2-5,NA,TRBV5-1,CASSLGSGVKETQYF,TGCGCCAGCAGCTTGGGTAGCGGGGTGAAAGAGACCCAGTACTTC
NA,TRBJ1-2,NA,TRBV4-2,CASSQEGHLEGGYTF,TGTGCCAGCAGCCAAGAGGGACACCTGGAAGGAGGCTACACCTTC
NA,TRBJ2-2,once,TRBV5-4,CASSLDSYATGELFF,TGTGCCAGCAGCTTGGACAGTTATGCCACCGGGGAGCTGTTTTTT
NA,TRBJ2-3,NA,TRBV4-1,CASSQERGTDTQYF,TGCGCCAGCAGCCAAGAGCGGGGAACAGATACGCAGTATTTT
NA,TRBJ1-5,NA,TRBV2,CASNGGARIDPQHF,TGTGCCAGCAACGGGGGGGCACGAATAGATCCCCAGCATTTT
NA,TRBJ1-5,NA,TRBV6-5,CASSQAGDNQPQHF,TGTGCCAGCAGCCAAGCGGGAGACAATCAGCCCCAGCATTTT
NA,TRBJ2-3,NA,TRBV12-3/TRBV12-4,CASGRGSDTQYF,TGTGCCAGCGGGCGGGGATCAGATACGCAGTATTTT
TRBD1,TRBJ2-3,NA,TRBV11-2,CASSLAQNRGTQYF,TGTGCCAGCAGCTTAGCACAGAACAGGGGTACGCAGTATTTT
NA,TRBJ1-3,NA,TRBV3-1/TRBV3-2,CASRQGSGNTIYF,TGTGCCAGCAGGCAGGGATCTGGAAACACCATATATTTT
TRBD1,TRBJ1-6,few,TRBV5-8,CASSLGQGNSPLHF,TGTGCCAGCAGCTTGGGACAGGGGAATTCACCCCTCCACTTT
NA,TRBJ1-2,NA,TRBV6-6,CASSPRSTGRGSFYGYTF,TGTGCCAGCAGTCCTCGTTCGACAGGTCGCGGATCCTTCTATGGCTACACCTTC
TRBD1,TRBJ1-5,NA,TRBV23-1,CASSGRTGPNQPQHF,TGCGCCAGCAGTGGCAGGACAGGACCAAATCAGCCCCAGCATTTT
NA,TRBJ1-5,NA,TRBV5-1,CASSLTGFGSNQPQHF,TGCGCCAGCAGCCTGACAGGATTCGGGAGCAATCAGCCCCAGCATTTT
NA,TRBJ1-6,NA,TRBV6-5,CASRQGSPGPPLHF,TGTGCCAGCAGGCAGGGATCCCCAGGGCCACCCCTCCACTTT
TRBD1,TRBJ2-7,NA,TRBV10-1,CASKDRGICF,TGCGCCAGCAAGGACAGGGGAATATGTTTC
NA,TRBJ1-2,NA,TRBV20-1,CSAYSYGYTF,TGCAGTGCTTACAGCTATGGCTACACCTTC
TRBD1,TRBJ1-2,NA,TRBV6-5,CASDRDSYGYTF,TGTGCCAGCGACAGGGACTCCTATGGCTACACCTTC
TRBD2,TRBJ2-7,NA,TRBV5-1,CASSLLSGGLSSYEQYF,TGCGCCAGCAGCTTGCTTAGCGGGGGGCTGAGCTCCTACGAGCAGTACTTC
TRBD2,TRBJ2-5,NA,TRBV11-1,CASIGMGGETQYF,TGTGCCAGCATTGGCATGGGAGGGGAGACCCAGTACTTC
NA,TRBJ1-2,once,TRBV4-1,CASSQDGGGYAGYTF,TGCGCCAGCAGCCAAGATGGGGGGGGGTATGCTGGCTACACCTTC
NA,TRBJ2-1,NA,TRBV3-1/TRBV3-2,CASSRQMGGGGQFF,TGTGCCAGCAGCCGTCAGATGGGGGGAGGAGGGCAGTTCTTC
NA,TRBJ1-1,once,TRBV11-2,CASSLSAGNTEAFF,TGTGCCAGCAGCTTGTCAGCGGGCAACACTGAAGCTTTCTTT
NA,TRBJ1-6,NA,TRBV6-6,CASSPRGTLHF,TGTGCCAGCAGCCCTCGGGGAACCCTCCACTTT
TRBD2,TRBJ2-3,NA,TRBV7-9,CASSRPPLGGSTDTQYF,TGTGCCAGCAGCCGGCCCCCTCTCGGGGGGAGCACAGATACGCAGTATTTT
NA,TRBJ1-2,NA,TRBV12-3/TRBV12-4,CAIFRGPGYTF,TGTGCCATCTTCCGGGGTCCTGGCTACACCTTC
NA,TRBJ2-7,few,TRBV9,CASSPPGISYEQYF,TGTGCCAGCAGCCCCCCCGGGATCTCCTACGAGCAGTACTTC
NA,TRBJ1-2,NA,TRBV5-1,CASSLPGNGYTF,TGCGCCAGCAGCTTGCCGGGTAATGGCTACACCTTC
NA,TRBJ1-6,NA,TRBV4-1,CASSRGSRNSPLHF,TGCGCCAGCAGCCGGGGCAGCCGAAATTCACCCCTCCACTTT
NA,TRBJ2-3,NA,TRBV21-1,CASSKTPPDRRGVRYF,TGTGCCAGCAGCAAAACCCCCCCCGACAGGCGGGGGGTCCGGTATTTT
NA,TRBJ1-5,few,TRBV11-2,CASSLEAGWNQPQHF,TGTGCCAGCAGCTTAGAGGCAGGGTGGAATCAGCCCCAGCATTTT
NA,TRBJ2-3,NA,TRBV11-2,CASSSREQVTDTQYF,TGTGCCAGCAGCTCAAGGGAGCAGGTCACAGATACGCAGTATTTT
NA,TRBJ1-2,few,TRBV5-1,CASSWGEGGYTF,TGCGCCAGCAGCTGGGGTGAGGGAGGCTACACCTTC
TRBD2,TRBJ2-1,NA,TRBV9,CASSVGGGPDEQFF,TGTGCCAGCAGCGTAGGCGGGGGGCCAGATGAGCAGTTCTTC
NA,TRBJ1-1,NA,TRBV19,CASSTSGTSIREAFF,TGTGCCAGTAGTACCTCCGGGACATCGATCCGTGAAGCTTTCTTT
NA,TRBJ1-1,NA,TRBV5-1,CASSSRDMNTEAFF,TGCGCCAGCAGCTCCCGGGACATGAACACTGAAGCTTTCTTT
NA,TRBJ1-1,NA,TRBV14,CASSFRGNTEAFF,TGTGCCAGCTCCTTTCGGGGGAACACTGAAGCTTTCTTT
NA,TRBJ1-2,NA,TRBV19,CASSMGHALGYTF,TGTGCCAGTAGTATGGGACACGCTTTAGGCTACACCTTC
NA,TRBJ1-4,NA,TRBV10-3,CAISVQGDEKLFF,TGTGCCATCAGTGTACAGGGCGATGAAAAACTGTTTTTT
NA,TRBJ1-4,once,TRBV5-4,CATSDTSNEKLFF,TGTGCCACCTCAGACACGTCTAATGAAAAACTGTTTTTT
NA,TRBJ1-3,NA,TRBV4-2,CASSQDRHSGNTIYF,TGTGCCAGCAGCCAAGACAGGCACTCTGGAAACACCATATATTTT
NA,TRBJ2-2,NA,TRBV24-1,CATSGHYGRDSNRGTGELFF,TGTGCCACCAGCGGTCACTATGGACGTGACTCAAACCGAGGGACCGGGGAGCTGTTTTTT